The 5 T cell receptor beta chains listed next were all sequenced from one sample in a study of blood T cell repertoires in COVID-19 (dated by TCRdb to 2020 to 2022). The library was built by means of the immunoSEQ multiplex PCR assay. The table comes from immuneACCESS by way of TCRdb, which keeps in-frame sequences with V and J called. Part of the clones is missing from these tables; in studies checked, under half for an unresolved V gene and the rest for unknown reasons. The table for this sample lists 90,000 to 100,000 clones; 70% to 85% of them were counted only once. The ten largest clones add up to 12% of the sample. Input material: peripheral blood. These TCRs come from a human donor in a cohort sampled during active COVID-19.

This clone was seen a single time. The chain has TRBV7-2 and TRBJ2-3; 7 bases are a match to TRBD1. Unmatched junction bases numbered 4, after V lost 6 bases and J lost 4 bases. The CDR3 length is 13 residues. CDR1 SGHTA and CDR2 FQGNSA come from the germline V gene. The chain's CDR3 is CASRRTGADTQYF. The CDR3 region has the DNA TGTGCCAGCAGACGGACAGGTGCAGATACGCAGTATTTT.

J is TRBJ1-1 and V is TRBV9, with D unresolved. V was shortened by 3 bases and J by 8 bases, with 14 bases between the two germline ends. Germline V gives CDR1 SGDLS, CDR2 YYNGEE. The CDR3 extends over 13 amino acids. Written as DNA, the CDR3 is TGTGCCAGCAGCGCAGAGGGCGTTGGGGAAGCTTTCTTT. Residues: CASSAEGVGEAFF.

This clone was detected only once. CDR3 sequence (DNA): TGTGCCAGCAGCTTGCAACTAGGGAACACTGAAGCTTTCTTT. Protein product: CASSLQLGNTEAFF. V and J are TRBV11-2 and TRBJ1-1; D ambiguous. The CDR3 extends over 14 amino acids. V lost 3 bases and J 1 base, leaving 9 bases between the germline ends. In germline, CDR1 is SGHAT, CDR2 FQNNGV.

This clone has only a few counts. The genes are TRBV5-1 and TRBJ1-6; 8 bases agree with TRBD1. The CDR3 is 17 residues long. The germline gives CDR1 SGHRS, CDR2 YFSETQ. Losses at the gene ends were 4 bases for V and 7 bases for J; bases not matched to a gene: 13. The CDR3 sequence: CASSRNSPGQENSPLHF. In nucleotides, the CDR3 is TGCGCCAGCAGCCGAAATTCTCCGGGACAGGAAAATTCACCCCTCCACTTT.

The chain joins TRBV4-1 to TRBJ2-2, with D perhaps matching TRBD2 (6 bases). There are 15 residues in the CDR3. The germline V gene has CDR1 MGHRA and CDR2 YSYEKL. V was clipped by 3 bases and J by 1 base, with 9 bases between them. The DNA of the CDR3 is TGCGCCAGCAGCCACCGGGACTTGAACACCGGGGAGCTGTTTTTT. Protein sequence: CASSHRDLNTGELFF.